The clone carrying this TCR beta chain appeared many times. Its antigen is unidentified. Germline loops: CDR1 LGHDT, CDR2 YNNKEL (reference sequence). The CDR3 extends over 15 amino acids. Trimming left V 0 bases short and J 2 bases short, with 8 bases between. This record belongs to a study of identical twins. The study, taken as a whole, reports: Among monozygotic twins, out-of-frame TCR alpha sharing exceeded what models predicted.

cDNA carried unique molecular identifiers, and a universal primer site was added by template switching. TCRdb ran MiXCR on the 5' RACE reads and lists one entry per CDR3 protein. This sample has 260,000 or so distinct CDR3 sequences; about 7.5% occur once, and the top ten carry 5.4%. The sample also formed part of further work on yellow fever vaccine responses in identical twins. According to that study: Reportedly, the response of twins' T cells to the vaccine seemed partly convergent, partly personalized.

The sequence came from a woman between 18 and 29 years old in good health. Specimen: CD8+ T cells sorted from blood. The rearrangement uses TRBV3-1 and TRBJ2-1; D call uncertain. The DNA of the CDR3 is TGTGCCAGCAGCCAAGATGTTGTCACCTACAATGAGCAGTTCTTC. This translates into CASSQDVVTYNEQFF.